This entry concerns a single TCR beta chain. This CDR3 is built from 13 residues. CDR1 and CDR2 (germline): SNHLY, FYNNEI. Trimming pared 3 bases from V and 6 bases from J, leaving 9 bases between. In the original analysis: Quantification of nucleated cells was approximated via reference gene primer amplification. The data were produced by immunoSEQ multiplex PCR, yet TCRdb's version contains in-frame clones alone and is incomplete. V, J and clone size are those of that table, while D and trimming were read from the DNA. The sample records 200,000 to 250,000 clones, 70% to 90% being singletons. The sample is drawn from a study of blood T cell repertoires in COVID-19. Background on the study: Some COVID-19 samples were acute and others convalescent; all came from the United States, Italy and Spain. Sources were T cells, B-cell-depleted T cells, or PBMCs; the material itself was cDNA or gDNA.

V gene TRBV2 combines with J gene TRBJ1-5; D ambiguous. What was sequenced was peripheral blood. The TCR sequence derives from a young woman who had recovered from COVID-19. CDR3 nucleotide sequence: TGTGCCAGCAGTGACCTGGGGAGTCAGCCCCAGCATTTT. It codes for CASSDLGSQPQHF.